This T cell receptor (beta chain) emerged from a study of T cell responses to AZD1222 COVID-19 vaccine. The protocol was immunoSEQ multiplex PCR, while the TCRdb copy is restricted to in-frame clones and leaves out a portion. The repertoire has over 120,000 clones, roughly 92% of them found once; the top ten carry less than 6.5%. The starting material was peripheral blood, obtained on day 0 of AZD1222 vaccination. The receptor was derived from an adult in good health.

The CDR3 reads CASISPVQGNEQFF. CDR3 DNA: TGTGCCAGCATCTCGCCGGTGCAGGGCAATGAGCAGTTCTTC. This sequence joins TRBV6-5 and TRBJ2-1; perhaps TRBD1 as D (5 bases). The germline V gene has CDR1 MNHEY and CDR2 SVGAGI. The CDR3 sequence is 14 residues long. V lost 7 bases, J lost 6 bases, and 16 bases lay in between.